A selection of T cell receptor beta chains follows, all from one sample in a study of cytomegalovirus exposure and HLA in healthy donors. The protocol was immunoSEQ multiplex PCR, while the TCRdb copy is restricted to in-frame clones and leaves out a portion. The sample consists of some 120,000 clones, about 74% of them appearing once. Sequenced input: PBMCs. These receptors all stem from a woman between 50 and 59 years old in good health and CMV-seropositive. The CDR3 runs from the conserved cysteine through the conserved F or W.

J gene: TRBJ1-5
V gene: TRBV19
CDR3 protein: CASRRGTDSNQPQHF

J gene: TRBJ2-3
V gene: TRBV10-3
CDR3 protein: CAISDRGGDTDTQYF

J gene: TRBJ1-3
V gene: TRBV4-1
CDR3 protein: CASSPMGLSGNTIYF

J gene: TRBJ2-7
V gene: TRBV10-1
CDR3 protein: CASSDSAANYEQYF

J gene: TRBJ2-2
V gene: TRBV7-2
CDR3 protein: CASKSTGVWGGELFF

J gene: TRBJ1-4
V gene: TRBV2
CDR3 protein: CAGQVGAAPGEKLFF

J gene: TRBJ1-6
V gene: TRBV19
CDR3 protein: CASRPGRGGDYNSPLHF

J gene: TRBJ1-5
V gene: TRBV19
CDR3 protein: CASRKGGGNSNQPQHF

J gene: TRBJ1-5
V gene: TRBV29-1
CDR3 protein: CSVGPEQGAVMGPQHF

J gene: TRBJ2-7
V gene: TRBV5-6
CDR3 protein: CASSLPGLAPREQYF

J gene: NA
V gene: TRBV2
CDR3 protein: CASSPGGGWYEQYF

J gene: TRBJ2-7
V gene: TRBV5-1
CDR3 protein: CASSLGRQGVNYEQYF

J gene: TRBJ1-4
V gene: TRBV5-6
CDR3 protein: CASRLSGGATNEKLFF

J gene: TRBJ1-2
V gene: TRBV5-4
CDR3 protein: CASSFGTGGNYGYTF